This is a list of T cell receptor beta chains from one sample in a study of CD8 T cell repertoires and HIV-1 epitope variants. TCRdb keeps only in-frame clones here, not all; method: immunoSEQ multiplex PCR. The sample contains about 3,700 clones, 60% to 75% of which appear only once. These TCRs are of unknown antigen specificity. Sequences were obtained from cultured CD8+ T cells derived from PBMCs. All receptors come from a male donor with HIV. Both conserved end residues are part of each CDR3. D genes are given only for firm matches. The size field is filled for only some rows; it gives once, few, many or a size class.

length: 14
J: TRBJ1-1
D: -
size: -
V: TRBV19
CDR3: CASSPDRTNTEAFF
DNA: TGTGCCAGTAGTCCAGACAGGACTAACACTGAAGCTTTCTTT

length: 14
J: TRBJ2-2
D: TRBD1
size: once
V: TRBV11-2
CDR3: CASSSTGIGGELFF
DNA: TGTGCCAGCAGCTCGACAGGGATTGGCGGGGAGCTGTTTTTT

length: 16
J: TRBJ2-7
D: -
size: -
V: TRBV27
CDR3: CASSLSMGELTYEQYF
DNA: TGTGCCAGCAGTTTATCGATGGGGGAGTTAACCTACGAGCAGTACTTC

length: 15
J: TRBJ1-3
D: TRBD1
size: few
V: TRBV30
CDR3: CAWSRDSGSGNTIYF
DNA: TGTGCCTGGTCCCGGGACAGTGGCTCTGGAAACACCATATATTTT

length: 12
J: TRBJ2-3
D: -
size: -
V: TRBV7-9
CDR3: CASQSMGDTQYF
DNA: TGTGCCAGCCAGAGCATGGGAGATACGCAGTATTTT

length: 14
J: TRBJ2-7
D: TRBD2
size: few
V: TRBV7-9
CDR3: CASSPTSGIYEQYF
DNA: TGTGCCAGCAGCCCGACTAGCGGGATCTACGAGCAGTACTTC

length: 16
J: TRBJ2-1
D: TRBD1
size: -
V: TRBV27
CDR3: CASSSPGTGGPTGQFF
DNA: TGTGCCAGCAGTTCCCCCGGGACAGGGGGCCCTACGGGGCAGTTCTTC

length: 12
J: TRBJ2-7
D: -
size: once
V: TRBV6-1
CDR3: CASSYPPEEQYF
DNA: TGTGCCAGCAGTTATCCACCGGAGGAGCAGTACTTC

length: 15
J: TRBJ1-3
D: -
size: -
V: TRBV27
CDR3: CASSLSRSSGNTIYF
DNA: TGTGCCAGCAGTTTGTCACGGAGCTCTGGAAACACCATATATTTT

length: 15
J: TRBJ2-6
D: TRBD1
size: -
V: TRBV28
CDR3: CATGTGSSGANVLTF
DNA: TGTGCCACCGGGACAGGGTCCTCTGGGGCCAACGTCCTGACTTTC

length: 11
J: TRBJ2-7
D: -
size: -
V: TRBV28
CDR3: CASSWGSEQYF
DNA: TGTGCCAGCAGTTGGGGGTCCGAGCAGTACTTC

length: 15
J: TRBJ1-4
D: TRBD1
size: -
V: TRBV7-9
CDR3: CASSSGQGLNEKLFF
DNA: TGTGCCAGCAGCTCGGGACAGGGCCTAAATGAAAAACTGTTTTTT

length: 14
J: TRBJ2-1
D: -
size: once
V: TRBV10-2
CDR3: CASSRGRDYNEQFF
DNA: TGCGCCAGCAGCCGGGGCCGGGACTACAATGAGCAGTTCTTC